These 9 T cell receptor beta chains originate from one sample sequenced in a study of blood T cell repertoires in COVID-19 (dated by TCRdb to about 2020). Library method: the immunoSEQ multiplex PCR assay. Imported from immuneACCESS, the table was reduced by TCRdb to in-frame sequences with V and J called. These copies leave out some clones; in studies compared against another copy, an unresolved V gene accounts for under half, and the cause of the remainder is not known. The sample profile shows under 95,000 clones; less than 90% of them were found once. Clones ranked in the top ten supply approximately 15% of the sample. Input material: peripheral blood. These TCRs come from a man at least 80 years old in a cohort sampled during active COVID-19.

The genes are TRBV5-1 and TRBJ2-2; possible D gene TRBD2, 5 bases. In germline, CDR1 is SGHRS, CDR2 YFSETQ. V lost 0 bases and J 1 base, leaving 10 bases between the germline ends. The CDR3 contains 16 residues. DNA for the CDR3: TGCGCCAGCAGCTTGGTGGTGGCGGGGAACACCGGGGAGCTGTTTTTT. Amino acid sequence: CASSLVVAGNTGELFF.

The V gene is TRBV5-4, the J gene TRBJ2-2; weak D call: TRBD1 (6 bases). V lost 4 bases and J lost 5, with 15 bases in between. The CDR3 length is 15 residues. CDR1 SGHNT and CDR2 YYREEE come from the germline V gene (reference sequence). The CDR3 loop is CASSQGGVKTGELFF. The CDR3, as DNA: TGTGCCAGCAGCCAAGGGGGAGTAAAAACCGGGGAGCTGTTTTTT.

J is TRBJ1-1 and V is TRBV6-5; 7 bases agree with TRBD1. With 8 bases clipped from V and 5 bases from J, the junction kept 11 bases outside the gene matches. CDR1 is MNHEY, CDR2 SVGAGI, per germline. The CDR3 consists of 14 residues. CDR3 bases: TGTGCCAGCGACCAGGGGGTTCTGAGGACTGAAGCTTTCTTT. This translates into CASDQGVLRTEAFF.

The chain links TRBV10-3 to TRBJ2-7; tentative D call: TRBD2 (6 bases). Germline V gene sequence: CDR1 ENHRY, CDR2 SYGVKD. This CDR3 has 15 residues. V was clipped by 3 bases and J by 1 base, with 13 bases between them. CDR3 region: CAISDRGVSSYEQYF. The CDR3, as DNA: TGTGCCATCAGTGATCGCGGGGTGTCGTCCTACGAGCAGTACTTC.

The chain combines TRBV14 with TRBJ1-3; weak D call: TRBD1 (5 bases). Germline CDR1 is SGHDN and CDR2 is FVKESK. The CDR3 consists of 16 residues. Deletions cut 5 bases from V and 0 bases from J, with 14 bases between. The CDR3 DNA follows: TGTGCCAGCAGCGCATCAACAGGTTTCTCTGGAAACACCATATATTTT. It codes for CASSASTGFSGNTIYF.

The chain uses TRBV19 and TRBJ1-1; D ambiguous. The CDR3 totals 13 residues. Germline-derived CDR1 and CDR2 are LNHDA and SQIVND (reference sequence). V was shortened by 3 bases and J by 3 bases, with 8 bases between the two germline ends. The CDR3 protein is CASSINSHTEAFF. The CDR3 DNA sequence: TGTGCCAGTAGTATTAACAGCCACACTGAAGCTTTCTTT.

The genes are TRBV7-3 and TRBJ2-5; TRBD2 might be the D (5 bases). Germline values: CDR1 SGHTA, CDR2 FQGTGA. V gave up 1 base and J gave up 3 bases, with 9 bases separating them. The CDR3 contains 14 residues. The CDR3 sequence: CASSLRGRKETQYF. The CDR3 DNA follows: TGTGCCAGCAGCTTAAGAGGGCGAAAAGAGACCCAGTACTTC.

The genes are TRBV5-4 and TRBJ2-5; 8 bases fit TRBD1. Trimming at V came to 2 bases and at J to 1 base, leaving 4 bases not matched to a gene. This CDR3 spans 15 amino acids. Germline CDR1 and CDR2: SGHNT and YYREEE (reference sequence). CDR3: CASSFGTGFQETQYF. CDR3 nucleotides: TGTGCCAGCAGCTTCGGGACAGGATTCCAAGAGACCCAGTACTTC.

The chain has TRBV5-6 and TRBJ2-7; 7 bases align to TRBD1. The V segment lost 4 bases and the J segment 2 bases; nucleotides outside the gene matches: 0. CDR1 SGHDT and CDR2 YYEEEE come from the germline V gene. CDR3 length equals 12 residues. CDR3 nucleotide sequence: TGTGCCAGCAGCACAGGGGCCTACGAGCAGTACGTC. This sequence encodes CASSTGAYEQYV.